These 18 T cell receptor beta chains were sequenced from one sample in a study of T cell responses to AZD1222 COVID-19 vaccine. Using immunoSEQ multiplex PCR, the repertoire was profiled, and TCRdb retains in-frame clones only, with some absent. This table holds around 150,000 clones, 80% to 95% found once. The sample was peripheral blood, taken 28 days after the second AZD1222 dose. The receptors come from an adult who received the AZD1222 COVID-19 vaccine.

The J gene is TRBJ2-1, the V gene TRBV5-5; 10 bases are shared with TRBD2. V lost 5 bases and J lost 6; bases outside the gene matches: 5. Germline V gene lookup returns CDR1 SGHKS and CDR2 YYEKEE (reference sequence). The CDR3 is 14 amino acids. The DNA for the CDR3 is TGTGCCAGCAGTTCTTGGACTAGCGGCAATGAGCAGTTCTTC. It translates to CASSSWTSGNEQFF. The full variable domain, completed using reference TRBV5-5 and TRBJ2-1, is DAGVTQSPTHLIKTRGQQVTLRCSPISGHKSVSWYQQVLGQGPQFIFQYYEKEERGRGNFPDRFSARQFPNYSSELNVNALLLGDSALYLCASSSWTSGNEQFFGPGTRLTVL.

This clone showed up just once. V usage is TRBV6-1 and J usage is TRBJ2-7, with a tentative D call TRBD1 (6 bases). This CDR3 region has 15 residues. Germline V gene sequence: CDR1 MNHNS, CDR2 SASEGT. V shed 2 bases and J shed 2 bases, with 13 bases lying between them. This CDR3 is CASSEWVGGTYEQYF. Written as DNA, the CDR3 is TGTGCCAGCAGTGAATGGGTAGGGGGAACCTACGAGCAGTACTTC.

The V gene is TRBV9, the J gene TRBJ1-6; TRBD1 is a possible D gene (6 bases). The CDR3 has 16 amino acids. V lost 0 bases to trimming and J lost 7 bases, with 14 bases between them. Germline V gene sequence: CDR1 SGDLS, CDR2 YYNGEE. CDR3 region: CASSVEGHPINSPLHF. Here the CDR3 DNA reads TGTGCCAGCAGCGTAGAGGGACACCCGATAAATTCACCCCTCCACTTT.

This chain connects TRBV3-1 (or the pseudogene TRBV3-2) to TRBJ2-3; no firm D call. This CDR3 has 13 amino acids. The germline CDR1 and CDR2 sequences are LGHDT and YNNKEL (reference sequence). Trimming left V 2 bases short and J 5 bases short, with 8 bases between. CDR3 amino acids: CASSQNLLDTQYF. The CDR3 DNA sequence: TGTGCCAGCAGCCAAAATCTTTTAGATACGCAGTATTTT.

This clone has a single count. This chain links TRBV5-1 with TRBJ1-2; perhaps TRBD1 as D (5 bases). Germline values: CDR1 SGHRS, CDR2 YFSETQ. CDR3 size: 13 residues. Trimming cost V 4 bases and J 4 bases, with 11 bases left between them. The CDR3 reads CASSTGSSYGYTF. CDR3 nucleotides: TGCGCCAGCAGCACAGGATCGTCCTATGGCTACACCTTC.

This clone appeared once. The V and J genes are TRBV3-1 (or the pseudogene TRBV3-2) and TRBJ2-3, with D hard to call. CDR3 length equals 15 residues. The germline V gene has CDR1 LGHDT and CDR2 YNNKEL (reference sequence). V lost 4 bases, J lost 4 bases, and 15 bases lay in between. For the CDR3, the DNA is TGTGCCAGCAGCCCGGGCCACATCCCCGCAGATACGCAGTATTTT. Translated: CASSPGHIPADTQYF.

V usage is TRBV7-9 and J usage is TRBJ2-4, with 15 bases lining up with TRBD2. CDR1 SEHNR and CDR2 FQNEAQ come from the germline V gene (reference sequence). The junction had 2 bases not matched to a gene; V was cut back by 4 bases and J by 1 base. This CDR3 is built from 17 residues. This chain's CDR3 is CASSSGLAGGAKNIQYF. The CDR3 bases are TGTGCCAGCAGCTCGGGACTAGCGGGAGGTGCCAAAAACATTCAGTACTTC. The variable domain in full, completed from reference TRBV7-9 and TRBJ2-4, reads DTGVSQNPRHKITKRGQNVTFRCDPISEHNRLYWYRQTLGQGPEFLTYFQNEAQLEKSRLLSDRFSAERPKGSFSTLEIQRTEQGDSAMYLCASSSGLAGGAKNIQYFGAGTRLSVL.

This clone was found a few times. This sequence joins TRBV29-1 and TRBJ2-7, with 10 bases lining up with TRBD1. Looked up from germline, CDR1 is SQVTM and CDR2 is ANQGSEA. Losses at the gene ends were 4 bases for V and 4 bases for J; bases not matched to a gene: 4. This CDR3 has 13 residues. CDR3 residues: CSVGQGAEYEQYF. CDR3 nucleotide sequence: TGCAGCGTTGGACAGGGGGCCGAGTACGAGCAGTACTTC.

The rearrangement links TRBV29-1 to TRBJ1-1; D remains unclear. V lost 7 bases, J lost 0 bases, and 9 bases lay in between. The germline CDR1 and CDR2 sequences are SQVTM and ANQGSEA. This CDR3 comprises 12 residues. Written as DNA, the CDR3 is TGCAGCGCTAAGCTCATGAACACTGAAGCTTTCTTT. Translated, it gives CSAKLMNTEAFF.

This clone was detected only once. The chain links TRBV4-2 to TRBJ1-2, with a tentative D call TRBD1 (6 bases). The germline V and J ends were trimmed by 0 bases and 4 bases, with 12 bases remaining between them. From germline, CDR1 is LGHNA and CDR2 YNFKEQ. The CDR3 runs 15 residues. The CDR3 region is CASSQDPTGSYGYTF. CDR3 in DNA: TGTGCCAGCAGCCAAGATCCTACAGGGAGCTATGGCTACACCTTC.

The chain links TRBV19 to TRBJ1-5; 8 bases agree with TRBD1. This CDR3 comprises 15 residues. Germline CDR1 LNHDA, CDR2 SQIVND (reference sequence). The V and J ends lost 2 bases and 1 base, in that order; junction bases with no gene match: 1. The CDR3 spells CASSIRQGSNQPQHF. In nucleotides, the CDR3 is TGTGCCAGTAGTATAAGACAGGGGAGCAATCAGCCCCAGCATTTT.

The chain uses TRBV5-6 and TRBJ2-7, with 7 positions matching TRBD1. Per germline, CDR1 SGHDT and CDR2 YYEEEE. The CDR3 spans 13 residues. V lost 2 bases and J lost 7; bases outside the gene matches: 6. CDR3 DNA: TGTGCCAGCAGCTTAGGGACAGCCCCGGAGCAGTACTTC. Translating it yields CASSLGTAPEQYF.

The V call is TRBV7-9, the J call TRBJ1-5, with a weak D call TRBD1 (5 bases). Germline V lookup: CDR1 SEHNR, CDR2 FQNEAQ (reference sequence). This CDR3 is built from 14 residues. Trimming cost V 3 bases and J 12 bases, with 18 bases left between them. The CDR3 is CASSFQGYNQFQHF. Written as DNA, the CDR3 is TGTGCCAGCAGCTTCCAGGGATACAATCAGTTCCAGCATTTT. The entire variable domain, with the rest obtained from reference TRBV7-9 and TRBJ1-5, is as follows: DTGVSQNPRHKITKRGQNVTFRCDPISEHNRLYWYRQTLGQGPEFLTYFQNEAQLEKSRLLSDRFSAERPKGSFSTLEIQRTEQGDSAMYLCASSFQGYNQFQHFGDGTRLSIL.

This clone has just one count. V usage is TRBV7-6 and J usage is TRBJ1-3; D is uncertain. Germline loops: CDR1 SGHVS, CDR2 FNYEAQ. V gave up 5 bases and J gave up 0 bases, with 14 bases separating them. This CDR3 has 16 residues. The CDR3 DNA reads as TGTGCCAGCAGCCTTAGCGCGCCGGGCTCTGGAAACACCATATATTTT. Amino acid sequence: CASSLSAPGSGNTIYF. Full variable domain (outside the CDR3, taken from reference TRBV7-6 and TRBJ1-3): GAGVSQSPRYKVTKRGQDVALRCDPISGHVSLYWYRQALGQGPEFLTYFNYEAQQDKSGLPNDRFSAERPEGSISTLTIQRTEQRDSAMYRCASSLSAPGSGNTIYFGEGSWLTVV.

The J gene is TRBJ2-7, the V gene TRBV9; D tentatively reads TRBD1 or TRBD2 (5 bases each). Trimming took 0 bases from V and 2 from J, leaving 9 bases between them. Germline CDR1 is SGDLS and CDR2 is YYNGEE. The CDR3 runs to 14 residues. The chain's CDR3 is CASSVDPGPYEQYF. The CDR3 DNA is TGTGCCAGCAGCGTAGACCCGGGACCCTACGAGCAGTACTTC.

This clone was counted once. The chain has TRBV5-6 and TRBJ1-3; D is unclear. V was clipped by 2 bases and J by 0 bases, with 6 bases between them. CDR3 size: 14 residues. Germline CDR1 SGHDT, CDR2 YYEEEE. Here the CDR3 DNA reads TGTGCCAGCAGCTTTGCAGTCTCTGGAAACACCATATATTTT. Translating it yields CASSFAVSGNTIYF.

This rearrangement joins TRBV5-1 to TRBJ1-2; possible D gene TRBD1, 5 bases. CDR1 SGHRS and CDR2 YFSETQ come from the germline V gene. This CDR3 comprises 19 residues. Trimming took off 4 bases at V and 4 bases at J, with 29 bases between the two ends. CDR3 loop: CASSQGRGHTARASYGYTF. CDR3 coding DNA: TGCGCCAGCAGCCAGGGTCGAGGTCACACAGCCCGGGCCTCCTATGGCTACACCTTC. Full variable domain (rest looked up from reference TRBV5-1 and TRBJ1-2): KAGVTQTPRYLIKTRGQQVTLSCSPISGHRSVSWYQQTPGQGLQFLFEYFSETQRNKGNFPGRFSGRQFSNSRSEMNVSTLELGDSALYLCASSQGRGHTARASYGYTFGSGTRLTVV.

The rearrangement uses TRBV27 and TRBJ1-5, with unresolved D. Germline values: CDR1 MNHEY, CDR2 SMNVEV (reference sequence). The CDR3 is 13 amino acids. The V end lost 8 bases, the J end lost 0 bases, and 8 bases lay between the germline ends. The CDR3 region is CASGHYSNQPQHF. As DNA, the CDR3 is TGTGCCAGCGGCCACTATAGCAATCAGCCCCAGCATTTT.